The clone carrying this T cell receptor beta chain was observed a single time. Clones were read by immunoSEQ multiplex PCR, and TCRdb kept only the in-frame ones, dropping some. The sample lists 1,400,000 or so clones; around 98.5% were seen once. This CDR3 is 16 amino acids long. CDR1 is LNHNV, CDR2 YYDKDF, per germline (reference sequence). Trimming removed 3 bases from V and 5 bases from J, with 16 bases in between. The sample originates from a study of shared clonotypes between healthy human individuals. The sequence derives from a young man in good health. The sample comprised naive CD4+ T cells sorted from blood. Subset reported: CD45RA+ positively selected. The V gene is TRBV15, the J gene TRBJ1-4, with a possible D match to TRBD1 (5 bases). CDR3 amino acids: CATSRGGREGNEKLFF. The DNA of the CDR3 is TGTGCCACCAGCAGGGGAGGCAGGGAGGGGAATGAAAAACTGTTTTTT.